The 24 T cell receptor beta chains below come from one sample, sequenced in a study of cytomegalovirus exposure and HLA in healthy donors. Clones were read by immunoSEQ multiplex PCR, and TCRdb kept only the in-frame ones, dropping some. The table has under 250,000 clones, roughly 84% seen once. The sequenced sample consisted of PBMCs. All receptors come from a woman aged 18-35 years in good health and CMV-seropositive.

On this clone: The junction does not match germline at one end; this may be a read error. The chain uses TRBV27 and TRBJ2-1, with 9 bases matching TRBD1. The germline CDR1 and CDR2 sequences are MNHEY and SMNVEV (reference sequence). The CDR3 is made up of 14 amino acids. Here the CDR3 DNA reads TGTGCCAGCAGTTTATCGGGGGACAGGGTGGCGTGGCTCTTC. It yields the protein CASSLSGDRVAWLF.

The chain uses TRBV27 and TRBJ1-1; the D is unclear. V shed 3 bases and J shed 0 bases, with 11 bases lying between them. Germline CDR1 reads MNHEY; CDR2 reads SMNVEV (reference sequence). The CDR3 totals 15 residues. The CDR3 DNA reads as TGTGCCAGCAGTTTGTCTCTACAGATGAACACTGAAGCTTTCTTT. Translated: CASSLSLQMNTEAFF.

V and J are TRBV4-1 and TRBJ2-5; a weak D match, TRBD2 (6 bases). This CDR3 region has 15 residues. The V gene lost 4 bases and the J gene lost 1 base, with 13 bases spanning the gap. Germline values: CDR1 MGHRA, CDR2 YSYEKL. CDR3 amino acids: CASSPEGRVQETQYF. CDR3 DNA: TGCGCCAGCAGCCCGGAGGGCCGAGTCCAAGAGACCCAGTACTTC.

The V call is TRBV9, the J call TRBJ1-1; possibly TRBD1 for D (5 bases). V was shortened by 0 bases and J by 3 bases, with 9 bases between the two germline ends. From germline, CDR1 is SGDLS and CDR2 YYNGEE. The CDR3 totals 14 residues. Here the CDR3 reads CASSVGGGYTEAFF. The CDR3 nucleotides are TGTGCCAGCAGCGTAGGGGGGGGATACACTGAAGCTTTCTTT. Together with reference TRBV9 and TRBJ1-1, the CDR3 gives the full variable domain: DSGVTQTPKHLITATGQRVTLRCSPRSGDLSVYWYQQSLDQGLQFLIQYYNGEERAKGNILERFSAQQFPDLHSELNLSSLELGDSALYFCASSVGGGYTEAFFGQGTRLTVV.

The chain recombines TRBV6-1 with TRBJ2-7; possible D gene TRBD1, 6 bases. The germline V gene encodes CDR1 MNHNS and CDR2 SASEGT. Trimming removed 2 bases from V and 3 bases from J, with 14 bases in between. This CDR3 contains 15 residues. The CDR3 DNA is TGTGCCAGCAGTGAATGGGGCCAGGGGAGCTACGAGCAGTACTTC. Translation gives CASSEWGQGSYEQYF.

V gene TRBV27 combines with J gene TRBJ2-2; D unclear. The V gene lost 5 bases and the J gene lost 4 bases, with 17 bases spanning the gap. Germline V gene sequence: CDR1 MNHEY, CDR2 SMNVEV (reference sequence). The CDR3 has 16 residues. CDR3 loop: CASSRPFRSITGELFF. CDR3 bases: TGTGCCAGCAGTCGTCCTTTCCGGTCGATCACCGGGGAGCTGTTTTTT.

The chain employs TRBV5-1 and TRBJ1-2; no reliable D call. V was pared by 0 bases and J by 6 bases, with 15 bases between. The CDR3 is 15 amino acids. Germline CDR1 is SGHRS and CDR2 is YFSETQ. The chain's CDR3 is CASSLEPGLGDGYTF. The CDR3 DNA follows: TGCGCCAGCAGCTTGGAACCGGGTCTCGGAGATGGCTACACCTTC.

This sequence joins TRBV2 and TRBJ2-7; tentatively, D is TRBD2 (6 bases). CDR1 is SNHLY and CDR2 is FYNNEI in the germline V gene. The ends were cut back, 8 bases at V and 5 bases at J, with 16 bases in the middle. The CDR3 contains 13 residues. CDR3 DNA: TGTGCCAGCTGGAGCGGGTTGAAGGACGAGCAGTACTTC. Its protein is CASWSGLKDEQYF.

The V and J genes are TRBV27 and TRBJ1-2; D remains unclear. V lost 6 bases to trimming and J lost 12 bases, with 11 bases between them. The CDR3 totals 10 residues. Germline V lookup: CDR1 MNHEY, CDR2 SMNVEV (reference sequence). The CDR3 DNA is TGTGCCAGCAGCAAGCCCCCGCACACCTTC. It translates to CASSKPPHTF.

The CDR3, as DNA: TGTGCCAGCTCACTGACAGATCTAGCGGCTTCCTACGAGCAGTACTTC. It codes for CASSLTDLAASYEQYF. The chain links TRBV18 to TRBJ2-7; 7 nucleotides agree with TRBD2. Germline assignment: CDR1 KGHSH and CDR2 LQKENI. The CDR3 extends over 16 amino acids. J lost 1 base, V lost 4 bases, and 10 bases had no gene match.

V and J are TRBV28 and TRBJ1-5; 8 nucleotides match TRBD1. Germline trimming cut 1 base from V and 0 bases from J; bases unmatched to any gene: 11. CDR1 is MDHEN, CDR2 SYDVKM, per germline. The CDR3 spans 19 residues. CDR3 in amino acids: CASSLYLGQAGDSNQPQHF. The CDR3 region has the DNA TGTGCCAGCAGTTTATACCTGGGACAGGCGGGGGATAGCAATCAGCCCCAGCATTTT.

This chain connects TRBV7-6 to TRBJ2-6, with D uncertain. Trimming removed 2 bases at V and 0 bases at J, with 8 bases between. CDR1 is SGHVS, CDR2 FNYEAQ, per germline. The length of the CDR3 is 16 residues. The CDR3, as DNA: TGTGCCAGCAGCTTATTGGGCGTCTCTGGGGCCAACGTCCTGACTTTC. Translating gives CASSLLGVSGANVLTF.

This clone was observed a single time. The rearrangement joins TRBV9 to TRBJ2-3; 7 bases are a match to TRBD1. The CDR3 has 15 amino acids. The germline gives CDR1 SGDLS, CDR2 YYNGEE. V lost 3 bases to trimming and J lost 0 bases; unmatched junction nucleotides: 4. The CDR3 region is CASSEQGYSTDTQYF. In nucleotides, the CDR3 is TGTGCCAGCAGCGAACAGGGGTATAGCACAGATACGCAGTATTTT.

The chain joins TRBV7-2 to TRBJ2-1, with TRBD1 identical over 8 bases. This CDR3 has 15 residues. The V segment lost 3 bases and the J segment 7 bases; nucleotides outside the gene matches: 8. Germline V gives CDR1 SGHTA, CDR2 FQGNSA. The CDR3 DNA follows: TGTGCCAGCAGCTTCCGAGACAGGGGATGGAATGAGCAGTTCTTC. This codes for CASSFRDRGWNEQFF. Using reference TRBV7-2 and TRBJ2-1 for the parts outside the CDR3, the full variable domain is GAGVSQSPSNKVTEKGKDVELRCDPISGHTALYWYRQSLGQGLEFLIYFQGNSAPDKSGLPSDRFSAERTGGSVSTLTIQRTQQEDSAVYLCASSFRDRGWNEQFFGPGTRLTVL.

This rearrangement joins TRBV7-9 to TRBJ1-5, with TRBD1 as a possible D gene (5 bases). V was pared by 5 bases and J by 8 bases, with 16 bases between. Germline CDR1 reads SEHNR; CDR2 reads FQNEAQ (reference sequence). The CDR3 loop spans 14 amino acids. The CDR3 nucleotides read TGTGCCAGCAGCATTGCCGGGGGGAAGAAGCCCCAGCATTTT. This gives the protein CASSIAGGKKPQHF.

The chain combines TRBV7-9 with TRBJ1-1; maybe TRBD1 (5 bases). V shed 2 bases and J shed 7 bases, with 8 bases lying between them. In germline, CDR1 is SEHNR, CDR2 FQNEAQ (reference sequence). The CDR3 totals 12 residues. In DNA form, the CDR3 reads TGTGCCAGCAGCTTAAGGGGTGGTGAAGCTTTCTTT. It is translated as CASSLRGGEAFF.

This rearrangement joins TRBV29-1 to TRBJ2-1; 7 bases fit TRBD2. The CDR3 is made up of 14 amino acids. The V gene end was trimmed by 6 bases and the J gene end by 4 bases; junction bases not matched to a gene: 9. Germline CDR1 reads SQVTM; CDR2 reads ANQGSEA. CDR3 bases: TGCAGCGTCGGGGGAGGGGTGGGTTACAATGAGCAGTTCTTC. This encodes CSVGGGVGYNEQFF.

The rearrangement links TRBV7-9 to TRBJ1-2, with 9 bases that match TRBD1. V lost 4 bases, J lost 9 bases, and 9 bases stayed unmatched. CDR3 length equals 14 residues. CDR1 is SEHNR and CDR2 is FQNEAQ in the germline V gene (reference sequence). The CDR3, as DNA: TGTGCCAGCAGCTCCTCCCGGGACAGGGCTAGCTACACCTTC. It encodes CASSSSRDRASYTF.

The chain employs TRBV10-1 and TRBJ2-2; no definite D call. V lost 5 bases, J lost 4 bases, and 8 bases lay in between. The CDR3 extends over 13 amino acids. The germline gives CDR1 WNHNN, CDR2 SYGVQD (reference sequence). This chain's CDR3 is CASSPSGTGELFF. As DNA, the CDR3 is TGCGCCAGCAGTCCGTCGGGCACCGGGGAGCTGTTTTTT.

The CDR3 loop is CASSSRDNEQFF. The CDR3 DNA reads as TGTGCCAGCAGTTCGCGGGACAATGAGCAGTTCTTC. The chain joins TRBV28 to TRBJ2-1; D is possibly TRBD2 (5 bases). Germline loops: CDR1 MDHEN, CDR2 SYDVKM. The CDR3 is made up of 12 amino acids. The V gene lost 4 bases and the J gene lost 5 bases, with 6 bases spanning the gap.

The V and J genes are TRBV9 and TRBJ1-1; perhaps TRBD1 as D (6 bases). This CDR3 spans 12 amino acids. Trimming left V 3 bases short and J 3 bases short, with 6 bases between. Germline V gene sequence: CDR1 SGDLS, CDR2 YYNGEE. The CDR3 loop reads CASSGTDTEAFF. DNA for the CDR3: TGTGCCAGCAGCGGGACAGACACTGAAGCTTTCTTT. Drawing the rest from reference TRBV9 and TRBJ1-1, the complete variable domain is DSGVTQTPKHLITATGQRVTLRCSPRSGDLSVYWYQQSLDQGLQFLIQYYNGEERAKGNILERFSAQQFPDLHSELNLSSLELGDSALYFCASSGTDTEAFFGQGTRLTVV.

The chain carries TRBV9 and TRBJ2-7; 10 nucleotides line up with TRBD2. Germline V gene lookup returns CDR1 SGDLS and CDR2 YYNGEE. V was pared by 4 bases and J by 6 bases, with 10 bases of the junction left unmatched. This CDR3 contains 15 residues. The CDR3 DNA follows: TGTGCCAGCAGCCCAGAGGGACTAGCGTCTTTCGAGCAGTACTTC. Translation gives CASSPEGLASFEQYF.

Here the CDR3 reads CASSLVSTGGNEKLFF. The CDR3 DNA is TGTGCCAGCAGCTTAGTGTCGACAGGGGGGAATGAAAAACTGTTTTTT. The chain carries TRBV7-9 and TRBJ1-4; 9 positions match TRBD1. Germline-derived CDR1 and CDR2 are SEHNR and FQNEAQ (reference sequence). The CDR3 sequence is 16 residues long. Germline trimming cut 1 base from V and 5 bases from J; bases unmatched to any gene: 5.

This clone has a single count. The CDR3 here is CASSYLPDRRNEKLFF. DNA for the CDR3: TGTGCCAGCAGCTATTTACCCGACAGGCGGAATGAAAAACTGTTTTTT. This chain connects TRBV27 to TRBJ1-4; maybe TRBD1 (6 bases). This CDR3 is built from 16 residues. CDR1 and CDR2 (germline): MNHEY, SMNVEV (reference sequence). With 6 bases removed from V and 5 bases from J, the gap between germline ends came to 19 bases.